This T cell receptor (beta chain) was captured in a study of cytomegalovirus exposure and HLA in healthy donors. Study findings and constraints: The study dropped some indistinguishable V segments, TRBV6-2 and TRBV6-3 among them.

As to this clone: Its antigen remains unidentified.

Germline CDR1 MNHNY, CDR2 SVGAGI (reference sequence). This CDR3 contains 15 residues. Trimming left V 2 bases short and J 2 bases short, with 11 bases between. PCR used 60 Vbeta primers and 13 Jbeta primers. Some clones are missing from TCRdb's copy, which holds only in-frame ones; the method was immunoSEQ multiplex PCR. The profile covers some 150,000 clones, with 55% to 75% appearing a single time and roughly 7% taken by the ten largest. The donors, nominally healthy at sampling, likely had unrecorded immune exposures. Specimen: PBMCs. The gene calls are TRBV6-6 and TRBJ2-3; tentatively, D is TRBD2 (6 bases). This clonotype originated in a woman aged 60-75 years in good health and CMV-seropositive. Here the CDR3 DNA reads TGTGCCAGCAGTTACGGGAGGCGATACACAGATACGCAGTATTTT. Translation gives CASSYGRRYTDTQYF.